Listed below are T cell receptor beta chains from one sample, sequenced in a study of T cells in Graves' hyperthyroidism and ophthalmopathy. A single record per CDR3 protein comes from TCRdb applying MiXCR to the multiplex PCR reads. Counted here are more than 500,000 distinct CDR3 sequences, under 60% occurring once; the ten biggest clones make up roughly 19%. The sample taken for sequencing was peripheral blood or thyroid tissue (not recorded which). These receptors were taken from an adult woman with Graves' disease, either hyperthyroidism or ophthalmopathy (not recorded which). CDR3s include the opening cysteine and the closing phenylalanine or tryptophan. D genes are given only for firm matches. Clone size, where shown, is once, few, many, or a class for clones that have expanded.

TRBD2	12	-	TRBJ2-1	TRBV10-2	CASRLAGDEQFF	TGCGCCAGCCGACTAGCGGGAGATGAGCAGTTCTTC
TRBD1	16	few	TRBJ1-5	TRBV25-1	CASSETGTGGNQPQHF	TGTGCCAGCAGTGAAACCGGGACAGGGGGTAATCAGCCCCAGCATTTT
TRBD1	14	-	TRBJ1-1	TRBV25-1	CASRSAAGGTEAFF	TGTGCCAGCAGATCTGCGGCAGGGGGCACTGAAGCTTTCTTT
TRBD1	16	once	TRBJ2-7	TRBV7-9	CASSWRTGIGIYEQYF	TGTGCCAGCAGTTGGAGGACAGGGATCGGCATCTACGAGCAGTACTTC
TRBD1	14	-	TRBJ1-2	TRBV2	CASTGQGANYGYTF	TGTGCCAGCACGGGACAGGGGGCCAACTATGGCTACACCTTC
TRBD1	13	-	TRBJ1-4	TRBV7-9	CASSPTGVEKLFF	TGTGCCAGCAGCCCAACAGGGGTAGAAAAACTGTTTTTT
TRBD1	14	-	TRBJ2-1	TRBV20-1	CSAWEGGLNNEQFF	TGCAGTGCTTGGGAAGGGGGCCTTAACAATGAGCAGTTCTTC
-	14	many	TRBJ2-6	TRBV20-1	CSARSGAGANVLTF	TGCAGTGCTCGGTCCGGGGCGGGGGCCAACGTCCTGACTTTC
-	13	-	TRBJ1-1	TRBV20-1	CSARMGSHTEAFF	TGCAGTGCTAGGATGGGGAGCCACACTGAAGCTTTCTTT
-	14	-	TRBJ2-7	TRBV18	CASSRGQNRYEQYF	TGTGCCAGCTCACGCGGGCAGAACCGCTACGAGCAGTACTTC
-	13	-	TRBJ2-5	TRBV20-1	CSAKGQGGETQYF	TGCAGTGCTAAGGGGCAGGGCGGTGAGACCCAGTACTTC
TRBD2	15	-	TRBJ2-5	TRBV7-8	CASSIGTSLQETQYF	TGTGCCAGCAGCATTGGGACTAGCCTACAAGAGACCCAGTACTTC
TRBD2	17	many	TRBJ2-5	TRBV25-1	CASSGRPGLAGDETQYF	TGTGCCAGCAGTGGAAGACCGGGACTAGCGGGAGACGAGACCCAGTACTTC
-	12	-	TRBJ2-2	TRBV29-1	CSVGPGGGELFF	-
-	17	-	TRBJ1-5	TRBV7-2	CASSLTGTTVINQPQHF	TGTGCCAGCAGCTTAACCGGGACAACGGTCATCAATCAGCCCCAGCATTTT
-	15	-	TRBJ2-3	TRBV7-8	CASSLGQIGKDTQYF	TGTGCCAGCAGCCTAGGCCAGATAGGGAAGGATACGCAGTATTTT
TRBD1	14	-	TRBJ2-7	TRBV6-2/TRBV6-3	CASSYSDRVYEQYF	TGTGCCAGCAGTTACTCGGACAGGGTCTACGAGCAGTACTTC
-	13	-	TRBJ2-7	TRBV11-2	CASSLAGLDEQYF	TGTGCCAGCAGCTTAGCAGGGTTGGACGAGCAGTACTTC
-	15	many	TRBJ2-2	TRBV4-2	CASSQDTKNTGELFF	TGTGCCAGCAGCCAAGATACGAAGAACACCGGGGAGCTGTTTTTT
TRBD2	17	-	TRBJ2-5	TRBV7-2	CASSRPGGAGADETQYF	TGTGCCAGCAGCCGTCCGGGGGGAGCGGGAGCAGACGAGACCCAGTACTTC
-	13	few	TRBJ1-2	TRBV9	CASSVDNSPGYTF	TGTGCCAGCAGCGTCGACAATTCCCCTGGCTACACCTTC
TRBD1	15	-	TRBJ1-2	TRBV2	CASTGTGQINYGYTF	TGTGCCAGCACCGGAACGGGACAGATTAACTATGGCTACACCTTC
-	12	few	TRBJ2-5	TRBV10-3	CAIAPNQETQYF	TGTGCCATCGCCCCGAACCAAGAGACCCAGTACTTC
TRBD1	16	-	TRBJ1-1	TRBV7-9	CASSVAPTGGESEAFF	TGTGCCAGCAGCGTAGCCCCAACAGGGGGCGAGTCTGAAGCTTTCTTT
-	11	many	TRBJ1-5	TRBV20-1	CSASGGEPQHF	TGCAGTGCTAGTGGGGGAGAGCCCCAGCATTTT
TRBD1	13	-	TRBJ1-4	TRBV5-1	CASSSGTGEKLFF	TGCGCCAGCAGCTCCGGGACAGGCGAAAAACTGTTTTTT
-	12	many	TRBJ2-7	TRBV11-2	CASSLGHYEQYF	TGTGCCAGCAGCTTAGGACACTACGAGCAGTACTTC
TRBD2	16	many	TRBJ2-5	TRBV4-1	CASSRRGTSGGGTQYF	TGCGCCAGCAGCAGACGAGGGACTAGCGGAGGGGGGACCCAGTACTTC
-	14	-	TRBJ2-7	TRBV7-8	CASTQDSSIYEQYF	TGTGCCAGCACGCAGGACAGTTCTATCTACGAGCAGTACTTC
-	12	few	TRBJ2-7	TRBV28	CASLTWGYEQYF	TGTGCCAGCCTTACCTGGGGCTACGAGCAGTACTTC
TRBD2	14	many	TRBJ2-7	TRBV10-2	CASSDAGGVYEQYF	TGCGCCAGCAGTGATGCGGGAGGTGTTTACGAGCAGTACTTC
-	15	-	TRBJ1-1	TRBV5-1	CASSLVTNMNTEAFF	TGCGCCAGCAGCTTGGTTACCAACATGAACACTGAAGCTTTCTTT
-	13	-	TRBJ2-2	TRBV10-3	CAISGRGAGELFF	TGTGCCATCAGTGGCAGGGGCGCCGGGGAGCTGTTTTTT
-	14	many	TRBJ1-2	TRBV25-1	CASSHLGGRSGYTF	TGTGCCAGCAGTCATCTCGGGGGCCGATCCGGCTACACCTTC
-	13	many	TRBJ2-3	TRBV4-1	CASSQDRWEAQYF	TGCGCCAGCAGCCAAGATAGGTGGGAAGCGCAGTATTTT
TRBD2	17	many	TRBJ2-2	TRBV4-1	CASSQGWGPGGFGELFF	TGCGCCAGCAGCCAAGGGTGGGGCCCGGGAGGTTTCGGGGAGCTGTTTTTT
-	14	few	TRBJ1-2	TRBV6-5	CASSPGPADYGYTF	TGTGCCAGCAGTCCCGGGCCAGCGGACTATGGCTACACCTTC
-	11	-	TRBJ1-2	TRBV28	CASSKGGGYTF	TGTGCCAGCAGTAAGGGAGGGGGCTACACCTTC
-	16	many	TRBJ2-7	TRBV7-9	CASSHSSDSGSYEQYF	TGTGCCAGCAGCCACAGCTCGGACTCGGGGAGCTACGAGCAGTACTTC
-	15	many	TRBJ1-3	TRBV6-6	CASSREPRDGNTIYF	TGTGCCAGCAGCCGTGAGCCAAGGGATGGAAACACCATATATTTT
TRBD1	15	-	TRBJ2-5	TRBV6-1	CASSPGQVTRETQYF	TGTGCCAGCAGTCCGGGACAGGTGACTCGAGAGACCCAGTACTTC
TRBD1	16	-	TRBJ2-6	TRBV29-1	CSAGRQGTSGANVLTF	TGCAGCGCCGGTAGACAGGGGACCTCTGGGGCCAACGTCCTGACTTTC
TRBD2	16	many	TRBJ2-7	TRBV2	CASSERGLAVQYEQYF	TGTGCCAGCAGTGAACGGGGACTAGCGGTCCAATACGAGCAGTACTTC
-	12	-	TRBJ2-5	TRBV15	CATSVRGETQYF	TGTGCCACCAGCGTCCGAGGGGAGACCCAGTACTTC
TRBD1	13	-	TRBJ2-7	TRBV7-9	CASSLPGTGEQYF	TGTGCCAGCAGCCTACCCGGGACAGGCGAGCAGTACTTC
-	14	-	TRBJ2-7	TRBV7-6	CASSPLPGPYEQYF	TGTGCCAGCAGCCCCCTACCCGGTCCCTACGAGCAGTACTTC
-	16	-	TRBJ1-1	TRBV6-1	CASSEDEGAGNTEAFF	TGTGCCAGCAGTGAAGATGAAGGGGCTGGAAACACTGAAGCTTTCTTT
-	14	-	TRBJ1-5	TRBV28	CASRQTGFNQPQHF	TGTGCCAGCAGGCAGACAGGTTTTAATCAGCCCCAGCATTTT
TRBD1	13	-	TRBJ1-1	TRBV6-5	CASTSGQGYKCSF	TGTGCCAGCACCTCGGGACAGGGTTACAAATGTTCATTT
-	15	many	TRBJ1-5	TRBV4-1	CASSPTENSNQPQHF	TGCGCCAGCAGCCCGACGGAAAATAGCAATCAGCCCCAGCATTTT
-	13	-	TRBJ2-7	TRBV2	CASGRFLTYEQYF	TGTGCCAGCGGACGTTTTTTGACCTACGAGCAGTACTTC
-	15	many	TRBJ1-6	TRBV4-2	CASSQLERWRSPLHF	TGTGCCAGCAGCCAACTCGAGCGGTGGAGGTCACCCCTCCACTTT
TRBD1	15	many	TRBJ2-5	TRBV12-3/TRBV12-4	CASSTLRDRAETQYF	TGTGCCAGCAGTACCTTGAGGGACAGGGCAGAGACCCAGTACTTC